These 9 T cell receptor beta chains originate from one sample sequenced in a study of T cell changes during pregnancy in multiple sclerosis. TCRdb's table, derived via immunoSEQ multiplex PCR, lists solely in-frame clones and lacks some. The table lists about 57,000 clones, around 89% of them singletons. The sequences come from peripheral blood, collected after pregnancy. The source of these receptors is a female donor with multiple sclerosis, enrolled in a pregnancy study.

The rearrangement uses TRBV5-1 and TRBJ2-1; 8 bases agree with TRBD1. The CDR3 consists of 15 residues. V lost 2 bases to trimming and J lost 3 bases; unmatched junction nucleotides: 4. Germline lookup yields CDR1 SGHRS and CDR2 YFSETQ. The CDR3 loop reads CASSFGQGGYNEQFF. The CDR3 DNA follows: TGCGCCAGCAGCTTTGGACAGGGAGGCTACAATGAGCAGTTCTTC.

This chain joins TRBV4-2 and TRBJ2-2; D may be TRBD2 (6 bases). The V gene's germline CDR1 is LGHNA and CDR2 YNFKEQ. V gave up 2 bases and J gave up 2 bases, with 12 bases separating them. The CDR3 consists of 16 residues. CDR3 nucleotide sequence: TGTGCCAGCAGCCAACCTGCGGGACTCAACACCGGGGAGCTGTTTTTT. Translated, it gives CASSQPAGLNTGELFF.

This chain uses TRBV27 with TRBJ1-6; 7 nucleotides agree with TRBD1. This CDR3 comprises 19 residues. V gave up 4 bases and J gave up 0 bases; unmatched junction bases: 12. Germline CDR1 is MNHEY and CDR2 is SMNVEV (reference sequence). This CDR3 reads CASSSKTGRLSSYNSPLHF. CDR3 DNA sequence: TGTGCCAGCAGTTCCAAGACAGGGAGGTTGTCCTCCTATAATTCACCCCTCCACTTT.

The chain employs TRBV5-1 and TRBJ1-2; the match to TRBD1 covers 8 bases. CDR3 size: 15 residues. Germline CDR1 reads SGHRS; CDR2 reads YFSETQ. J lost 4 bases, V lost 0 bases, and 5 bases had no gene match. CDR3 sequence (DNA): TGCGCCAGCAGCTTGGAACAGGGGGGCGCCTATGGCTACACCTTC. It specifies CASSLEQGGAYGYTF. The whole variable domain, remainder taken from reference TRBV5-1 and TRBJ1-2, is KAGVTQTPRYLIKTRGQQVTLSCSPISGHRSVSWYQQTPGQGLQFLFEYFSETQRNKGNFPGRFSGRQFSNSRSEMNVSTLELGDSALYLCASSLEQGGAYGYTFGSGTRLTVV.

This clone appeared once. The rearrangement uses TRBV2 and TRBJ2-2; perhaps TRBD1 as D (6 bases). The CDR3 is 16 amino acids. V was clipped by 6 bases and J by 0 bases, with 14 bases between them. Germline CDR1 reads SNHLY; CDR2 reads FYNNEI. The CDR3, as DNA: TGTGCCAGCAGCGTCGACAGGCCTTCGAACACCGGGGAGCTGTTTTTT. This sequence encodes CASSVDRPSNTGELFF.

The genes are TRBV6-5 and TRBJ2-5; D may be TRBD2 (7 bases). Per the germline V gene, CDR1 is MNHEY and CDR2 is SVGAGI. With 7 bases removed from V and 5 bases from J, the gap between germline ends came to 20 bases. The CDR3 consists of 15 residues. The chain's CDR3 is CASMDFGGQGETQYF. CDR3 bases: TGTGCCAGCATGGATTTCGGGGGGCAAGGGGAGACCCAGTACTTC.

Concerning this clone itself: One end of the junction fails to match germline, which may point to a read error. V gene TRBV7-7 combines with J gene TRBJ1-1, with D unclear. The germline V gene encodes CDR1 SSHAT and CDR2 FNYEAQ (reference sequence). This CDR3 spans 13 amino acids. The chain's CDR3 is CASSLQMNTEAFF. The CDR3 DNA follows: TGTGCTAGCAGCTTACAGATGAACACTGAAGCTTTCTTT.

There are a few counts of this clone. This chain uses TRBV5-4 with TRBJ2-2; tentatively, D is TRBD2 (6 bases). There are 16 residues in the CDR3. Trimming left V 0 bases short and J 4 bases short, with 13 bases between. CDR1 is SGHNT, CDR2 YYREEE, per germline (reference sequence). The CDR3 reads CASSLARLVGTGELFF. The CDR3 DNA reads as TGTGCCAGCAGCTTGGCGCGACTAGTAGGCACCGGGGAGCTGTTTTTT.

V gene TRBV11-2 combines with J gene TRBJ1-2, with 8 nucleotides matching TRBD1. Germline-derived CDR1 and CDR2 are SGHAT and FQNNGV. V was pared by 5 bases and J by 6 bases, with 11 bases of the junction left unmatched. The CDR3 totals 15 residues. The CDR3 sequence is CASSPWAGGNNGYTF. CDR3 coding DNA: TGTGCCAGCAGCCCCTGGGCAGGGGGCAACAATGGCTACACCTTC.